The TCR beta chain described here comes from a study of CD8+CD57+ T cells in acquired aplastic anemia (dated by TCRdb to 2016 to 2018). For the wider study: Extracted DNA from sorted CD4+ and CD8+ cells averaged around 3.2 ug, ranging from 0.2 to 27.4 ug. A CD8+CD57+ expansion meant a frequency higher than the mean frequency seen in healthy subjects. The paper as a whole reports these results and caveats: Although 25 to 30 CD8+ CDR3 sequences were shared by patients and controls, these sequences appeared highly expressed in patients and within the immunodominant clones of patients. CD8+ Simpson's diversity did not differ significantly between patients and healthy controls (P=0.060).

TCR beta VDJ combination and CDR3 sequence profiling used genomic DNA as the template. TCR repertoire sequencing was run on an Illumina HiSeq 2000. On the study's bioinformatics: TRBV/TRBJ rearrangement plots, CDR3 size and DJ length profiles, and Simpson's diversity index were used to evaluate the repertoires. The most abundant DNA sequence in the deep sequencing data was defined as the immunodominant clone. CDR3 amino acid sequences were screened for sharing across subjects and compared with published repertoires and the VDJdb database. The raw public reads went through TCRdb reprocessing: fastp at Q25, MiXCR clone calling, in-frame beta chains kept. Each record represents a unique CDR3 protein, reported with the most common genes and DNA among its rows. TCRdb, not the original authors, processed these V and J calls. A total of approximately 160,000 distinct CDR3 sequences appear in this sample, around half of them only once. 3.2% of the sample belongs to the ten largest clones.

To note about this clonotype: Its antigen is not yet known. With a much larger clone just one base away, this may be a read error. Likely a read error: the CDR3 ends without its conserved phenylalanine or tryptophan.

Patients chosen for sequencing had shown expansion of CD8+CD57+ cells by flow cytometry. All patients had severe acquired aplastic anemia diagnosed by International Study of Aplastic Anemia and Agranulocytosis and Camitta criteria. Patients had received no therapy at the time of blood sampling. In the study, sorted CD4+ and CD8+ blood T cells from patients with severe aplastic anemia and from healthy subjects underwent deep sequencing of TCR repertoires. In the USA, patient enrollment took place under clinicaltrials.gov protocols 00001620, 01623167, 00001397, 00071045, 00081523 and 00961064. Ficoll-Paque density gradient centrifugation was used to isolate peripheral blood mononuclear cells. Before DNA was extracted, CD4+ and CD8+ T cells were sorted using either FACS or magnetic beads. V is clipped by 8 bases and J by 2 bases, and the sequence between their germline boundaries is 16 bases long. From a lookup of the germline V gene (reference sequence), CDR1 and CDR2 are LNHDA and SQIVND. Counting both end residues, the CDR3 totals 15 amino acids. Only the CDR3 DNA stays, 45 bases, in frame from base 1.

This TCR came from a human donor with aplastic anemia. The sample consisted of sorted CD4+, CD8+, or CD8+CD57+ T cells (not recorded which) from PBMCs. The sequence links TRBV19 to TRBJ1-5; TRBD1 might be the D gene, on 5 matching bases. The nucleotides read TGTGCCAGTGGGGCCCACGGGAGAGGCAATCAGCCCCAGCATTCT. Translated, this is CASGAHGRGNQPQHS.